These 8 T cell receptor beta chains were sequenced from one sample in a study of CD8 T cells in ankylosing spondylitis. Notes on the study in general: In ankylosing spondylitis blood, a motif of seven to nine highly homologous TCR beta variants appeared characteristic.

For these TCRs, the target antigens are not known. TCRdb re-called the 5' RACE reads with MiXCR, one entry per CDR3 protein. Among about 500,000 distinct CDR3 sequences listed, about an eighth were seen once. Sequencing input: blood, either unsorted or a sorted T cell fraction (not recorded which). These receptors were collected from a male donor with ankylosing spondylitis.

The CDR3, as DNA: TGTGCCACCAGTACTAGCGGGCTGGATGAGCAGTTCTTC. This encodes CATSTSGLDEQFF. This chain connects TRBV15 to TRBJ2-1, with TRBD2 identical over 9 bases. CDR1 is LNHNV and CDR2 is YYDKDF in the germline V gene (reference sequence). This CDR3 has 13 residues. The ends lost 6 bases at V and 8 bases at J; junction bases unmatched: 5.

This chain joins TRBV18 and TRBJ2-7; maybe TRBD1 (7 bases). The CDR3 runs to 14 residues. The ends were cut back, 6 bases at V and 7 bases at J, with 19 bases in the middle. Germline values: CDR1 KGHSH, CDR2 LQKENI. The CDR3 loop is CASSQEEGAGEQYV. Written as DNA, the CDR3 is TGTGCCAGCTCGCAAGAGGAGGGGGCGGGTGAGCAGTACGTC.

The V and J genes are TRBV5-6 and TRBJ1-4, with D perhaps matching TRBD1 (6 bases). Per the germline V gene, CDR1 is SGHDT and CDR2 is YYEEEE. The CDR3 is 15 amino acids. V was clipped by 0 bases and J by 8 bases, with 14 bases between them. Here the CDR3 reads CASSLAGRGDEKLFF. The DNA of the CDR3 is TGTGCCAGCAGCTTGGCCGGAAGGGGGGACGAAAAACTGTTTTTT.

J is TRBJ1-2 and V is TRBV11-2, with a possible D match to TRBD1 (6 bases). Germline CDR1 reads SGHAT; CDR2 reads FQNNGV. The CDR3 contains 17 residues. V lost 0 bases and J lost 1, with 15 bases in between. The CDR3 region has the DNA TGTGCCAGCAGCTTAGATCTCAGGACAGATAATAACTATGGCTACACCTTC. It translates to CASSLDLRTDNNYGYTF.

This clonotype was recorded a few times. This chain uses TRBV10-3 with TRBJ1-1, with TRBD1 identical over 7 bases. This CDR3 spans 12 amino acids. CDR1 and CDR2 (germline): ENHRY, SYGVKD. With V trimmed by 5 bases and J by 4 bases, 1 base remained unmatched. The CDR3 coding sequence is TGTGCCATCAGTACAGGGGTCACTGAAGCTTTCTTT. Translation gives CAISTGVTEAFF.

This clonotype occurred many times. The CDR3 here is CASSLGVSRSNQPQHF. The CDR3 DNA reads as TGCGCCAGCAGCTTGGGGGTCTCCCGGAGCAATCAGCCCCAGCATTTT. This chain joins TRBV5-1 and TRBJ1-5; D uncertain. The length of the CDR3 is 16 residues. The germline V gene has CDR1 SGHRS and CDR2 YFSETQ. The germline V and J ends were trimmed by 0 bases and 1 base, with 11 bases remaining between them.

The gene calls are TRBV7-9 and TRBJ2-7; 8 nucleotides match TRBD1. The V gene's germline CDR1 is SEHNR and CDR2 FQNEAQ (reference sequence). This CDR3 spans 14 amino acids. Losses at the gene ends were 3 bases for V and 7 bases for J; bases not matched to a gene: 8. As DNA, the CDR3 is TGTGCCAGCAGCTTCGGGACAGGCCGTATGGAGCAGTACTTC. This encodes CASSFGTGRMEQYF.

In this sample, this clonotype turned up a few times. CDR3 residues: CSARDMTGQGYNEQFF. In nucleotides, the CDR3 is TGCAGTGCTAGAGATATGACAGGGCAGGGATACAATGAGCAGTTCTTC. V gene TRBV20-1 combines with J gene TRBJ2-1; 7 bases are shared with TRBD1. Looked up from germline, CDR1 is DFQATT and CDR2 is SNEGSKA (reference sequence). This CDR3 contains 16 residues. Trimming took 0 bases from V and 4 from J; bases not matched to a gene: 9.